This record concerns one T cell receptor beta chain sequence. Antigen: not known. One entry per CDR3 protein, called by TCRdb with MiXCR from the 5' RACE reads. The sample holds about 170,000 distinct CDR3 sequences, about 11% seen once. The V and J ends lost 4 bases and 7 bases respectively, with 13 bases between them. The CDR3 totals 14 residues. CDR1 is ENHRY and CDR2 is SYGVKD in the germline V gene. The data were obtained in a study of T cells after yellow fever vaccination. The study's findings and limits: Re-detected after boosting: most primary clones, almost 98% of CD4 and under 90% of CD8. It was the secondary response that reached its peak faster, day 5 versus 15, but it was weaker.

The rearrangement joins TRBV10-3 to TRBJ2-2, with D perhaps matching TRBD2 (5 bases). The source was CD8+ T cells sorted from PBMCs, collected 15 days after the yellow fever booster vaccination. The origin of this receptor is a man aged 18 to 35 who received the YFV17D yellow fever vaccine. DNA of the CDR3: TGTGCCATCAGTGGTTGGGGAGACGGCGGGGAGCTGTTTTTT. Translating it yields CAISGWGDGGELFF.